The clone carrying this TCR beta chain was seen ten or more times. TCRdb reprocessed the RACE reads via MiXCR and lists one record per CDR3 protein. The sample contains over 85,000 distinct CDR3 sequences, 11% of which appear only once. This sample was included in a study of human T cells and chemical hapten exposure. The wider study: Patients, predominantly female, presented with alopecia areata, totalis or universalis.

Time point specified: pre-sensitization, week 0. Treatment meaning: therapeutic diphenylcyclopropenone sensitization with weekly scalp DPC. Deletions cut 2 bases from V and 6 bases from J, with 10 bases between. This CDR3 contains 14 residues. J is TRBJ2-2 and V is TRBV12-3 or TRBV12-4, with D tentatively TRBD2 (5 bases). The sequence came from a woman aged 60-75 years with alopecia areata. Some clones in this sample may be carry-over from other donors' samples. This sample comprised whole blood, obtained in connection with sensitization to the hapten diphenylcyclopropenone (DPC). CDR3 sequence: CASSLQLAAGELFF. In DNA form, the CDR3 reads TGTGCCAGCAGTTTACAGCTAGCCGCCGGGGAGCTGTTTTTT.